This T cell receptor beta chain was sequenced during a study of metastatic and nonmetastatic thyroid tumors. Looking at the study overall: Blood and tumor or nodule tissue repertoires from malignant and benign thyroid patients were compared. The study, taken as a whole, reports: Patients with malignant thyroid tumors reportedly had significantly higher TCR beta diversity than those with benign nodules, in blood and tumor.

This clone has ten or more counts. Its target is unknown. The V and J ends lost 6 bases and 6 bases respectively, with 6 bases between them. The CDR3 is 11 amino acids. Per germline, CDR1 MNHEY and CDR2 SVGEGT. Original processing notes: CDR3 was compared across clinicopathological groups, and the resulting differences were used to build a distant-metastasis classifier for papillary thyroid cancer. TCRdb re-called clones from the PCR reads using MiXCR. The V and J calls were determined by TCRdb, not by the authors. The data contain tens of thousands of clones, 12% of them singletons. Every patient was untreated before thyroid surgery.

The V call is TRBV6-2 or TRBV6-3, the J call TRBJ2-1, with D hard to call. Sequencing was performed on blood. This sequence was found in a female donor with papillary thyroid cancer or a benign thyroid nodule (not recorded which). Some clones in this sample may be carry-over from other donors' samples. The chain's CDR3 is CASSQLNEQFF. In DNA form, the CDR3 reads TGTGCCAGCAGCCAACTCAATGAGCAGTTCTTC.